The 14 T cell receptor beta chains below all came from one sample that was sequenced in a study of CD8+CD57+ T cells in acquired aplastic anemia. Sequencing involved patients with CD8+CD57+ cell expansion previously shown by flow cytometry. Profiles of TCR beta VDJ and CDR3 were generated from a genomic DNA template. MiXCR was run by TCRdb on the reads, yielding one entry per CDR3 protein. The data hold just over 150,000 distinct CDR3 sequences, with 40% to 60% observed a single time. The sample taken for sequencing was sorted CD4+, CD8+, or CD8+CD57+ T cells (not recorded which) from PBMCs. These receptors were obtained from a human donor with aplastic anemia.

This clonotype was observed many times. J is TRBJ2-1 and V is TRBV9; 7 bases fit TRBD2. The CDR3 totals 15 residues. The ends lost 6 bases at V and 3 bases at J; junction bases unmatched: 9. Germline values: CDR1 SGDLS, CDR2 YYNGEE. DNA of the CDR3: TGTGCCAGCACCGACGGGCTAGCGGACTACAATGAGCAGTTCTTC. Translation gives CASTDGLADYNEQFF.

This clonotype occurred once. V and J are TRBV24-1 and TRBJ2-7, with TRBD2 matching over 13 bases. CDR3 size: 14 residues. Trimming removed 7 bases from V and 6 bases from J; junction bases left unmatched: 5. The germline V gene has CDR1 KGHDR and CDR2 SFDVKD. The DNA for the CDR3 is TGTGCCACCAGCGCAACTAGCGGGAGGGGCGAGCAGTACTTC. Amino acid sequence: CATSATSGRGEQYF.

This chain connects TRBV29-1 to TRBJ1-1; 8 bases align to TRBD1. Germline CDR1 is SQVTM and CDR2 is ANQGSEA. Germline trimming cut 6 bases from V and 5 bases from J; bases unmatched to any gene: 8. This CDR3 contains 13 residues. This chain's CDR3 is CSVVSRGRTEAFF. CDR3 bases: TGCAGCGTCGTAAGCAGGGGGCGAACTGAAGCTTTCTTT.

This sequence joins TRBV29-1 and TRBJ2-7; perhaps TRBD2 as D (5 bases). The CDR3 extends over 14 amino acids. V was shortened by 8 bases and J by 0 bases, with 17 bases between the two germline ends. Germline V gene sequence: CDR1 SQVTM, CDR2 ANQGSEA. The CDR3 nucleotides are TGCAGCAGTTACACCGGGGTCAGCTCCTACGAGCAGTACTTC. Amino acids: CSSYTGVSSYEQYF.

The chain uses TRBV19 and TRBJ1-2; tentative D call: TRBD1 (6 bases). V gave up 4 bases and J gave up 6 bases, with 9 bases separating them. CDR3 length equals 12 residues. The germline V gene has CDR1 LNHDA and CDR2 SQIVND (reference sequence). The CDR3 spells CASSSYRDGYTF. CDR3 bases: TGTGCCAGTAGTAGCTACAGGGATGGCTACACCTTC.

This clonotype was seen at least ten times. The chain combines TRBV6-5 with TRBJ2-7; weak D call: TRBD1 (6 bases). Germline-derived CDR1 and CDR2 are MNHEY and SVGAGI. The CDR3 sequence is 13 residues long. V was shortened by 2 bases and J by 5 bases, with 10 bases between the two germline ends. This chain's CDR3 is CASSYGAGDEQYF. CDR3 sequence (DNA): TGTGCCAGCAGTTACGGGGCAGGGGACGAGCAGTACTTC.

This clonotype was seen more than once but under ten times. The chain's CDR3 is CASSPRTGKGSYEQYF. The CDR3 bases are TGTGCCAGCAGCCCCAGGACAGGAAAGGGCTCCTACGAGCAGTACTTC. This chain connects TRBV11-2 to TRBJ2-7; 7 bases align to TRBD1. CDR3 length equals 16 residues. J lost 0 bases, V lost 5 bases, and 10 bases had no gene match. Looked up from germline, CDR1 is SGHAT and CDR2 is FQNNGV.

This clonotype was observed many times. The J gene is TRBJ2-7, the V gene TRBV20-1, with TRBD2 matching 8 bases. Germline V gene sequence: CDR1 DFQATT, CDR2 SNEGSKA (reference sequence). V shed 2 bases, J shed 3 bases, and the junction held 3 bases outside the gene matches. The CDR3 extends over 13 amino acids. The DNA for the CDR3 is TGCAGTGCTAGACCAGCGGGAGTCTACGAGCAGTACTTC. This sequence encodes CSARPAGVYEQYF.

This clonotype has a handful of counts. V is TRBV4-2 and J is TRBJ2-3, with 9 bases lining up with TRBD1. CDR1 and CDR2 from the germline V gene are LGHNA and YNFKEQ. The length of the CDR3 is 16 residues. Unmatched junction bases numbered 5, after V lost 0 bases and J lost 4 bases. In DNA form, the CDR3 reads TGTGCCAGCAGCCAAGAGCTGGGACAGGGAGCAGATACGCAGTATTTT. Protein product: CASSQELGQGADTQYF.

The J gene is TRBJ1-3, the V gene TRBV20-1; possible D gene TRBD1, 6 bases. Germline CDR1 reads DFQATT; CDR2 reads SNEGSKA (reference sequence). There are 14 residues in the CDR3. Trimming took off 6 bases at V and 4 bases at J, with 16 bases between the two ends. The CDR3 is CSAPDNRVGNTIYF. DNA of the CDR3: TGCAGTGCACCGGACAACAGGGTCGGAAACACCATATATTTT.

V usage is TRBV15 and J usage is TRBJ1-4; the D gene is possibly TRBD1 (6 bases). Trimming took 2 bases from V and 2 from J, leaving 15 bases between them. CDR3 length: 17 amino acids. The germline CDR1 and CDR2 sequences are LNHNV and YYDKDF (reference sequence). CDR3 amino acids: CATSRTLQGRTNEKLFF. The CDR3 DNA sequence: TGTGCCACCAGCAGAACTTTGCAGGGGCGGACTAATGAAAAACTGTTTTTT.

This clonotype was found many times. J is TRBJ1-2 and V is TRBV15; D is uncertain. Germline V gene lookup returns CDR1 LNHNV and CDR2 YYDKDF (reference sequence). V gave up 1 base and J gave up 8 bases, with 11 bases separating them. The CDR3 is made up of 13 amino acids. The DNA for the CDR3 is TGTGCCACCAGCAGAGTGGAAGGTCCCGGCTACACCTTC. This codes for CATSRVEGPGYTF.

This clonotype was observed a few times. The CDR3 nucleotides read TGTGCCTGGAGTGTAACGCTACTCCCTGAAGAGACCCAGTACTTC. This translates into CAWSVTLLPEETQYF. V and J are TRBV30 and TRBJ2-5; no definite D call. Germline V lookup: CDR1 GTSNPN, CDR2 SVGIG (reference sequence). The ends were cut back, 0 bases at V and 3 bases at J, with 14 bases in the middle. The CDR3 loop spans 15 amino acids.

The V and J genes are TRBV24-1 and TRBJ1-2, with 10 bases fitting TRBD1. The CDR3 runs 16 residues. Looked up from germline, CDR1 is KGHDR and CDR2 is SFDVKD. With V trimmed by 2 bases and J by 4 bases, 6 bases remained unmatched. This chain's CDR3 is CATSDSGQGTGYGYTF. CDR3 nucleotide sequence: TGTGCCACCAGTGATTCGGGACAGGGGACAGGCTATGGCTACACCTTC.